The entry below gives a single T cell receptor (beta chain) sequence along with its context. The data were taken from a study of blood T cell repertoires in COVID-19. CDR3 size: 13 residues. From germline, CDR1 is SQVTM and CDR2 ANQGSEA. V lost 7 bases to trimming and J lost 6 bases, with 17 bases between them. Some clones are missing from TCRdb's copy, which holds only in-frame ones; the method was immunoSEQ multiplex PCR. The sample contains 150,000 to 200,000 clones, less than 80% of which appear only once. This sequence was found in a woman aged 70 to 79 in a cohort exposed to, infected with or recovered from COVID-19 (not recorded which). V gene TRBV29-1 combines with J gene TRBJ2-3; a possible D gene is TRBD2 (6 bases). The sample comprised PBMCs or T cells enriched from blood (not recorded which). The CDR3 DNA reads TGCAGCGCATTCGGGACTGCGCGGGATACGCAGTATTTT. Residues: CSAFGTARDTQYF.